This T cell receptor beta chain was identified in a study of cytomegalovirus exposure and HLA in healthy donors. Study-wide points: Immune exposure data for these donors was limited to CMV serostatus. The study put 150 to 200 TCR beta chains on its list as cytomegalovirus-associated.

Germline CDR1 is MGHDK and CDR2 is SYGVNS. The CDR3 is 13 residues long. After removal of 4 bases from V and 6 bases from J, the junction contained 5 bases not matched to a gene. Comments on this clone: Its matching antigen is unknown.

This PCR relied on a set of 60 Vbeta primers and 13 Jbeta primers. The method was immunoSEQ multiplex PCR; TCRdb's version includes in-frame clones alone and lacks a portion of them. The data show some 120,000 clones, around three quarters seen once. The clonotype comes from a man younger than 40 in good health and CMV-seronegative. The sample taken for sequencing was PBMCs. V gene TRBV25-1 combines with J gene TRBJ1-2, with 7 bases aligning to TRBD1. CDR3 coding DNA: TGTGCCAGCAGTGGGACAGGTCCGGATGGCTACACCTTC. This translates into CASSGTGPDGYTF.